One T cell receptor beta chain is described in this entry. Germline CDR1 reads MGHDK; CDR2 reads SYGVNS. CDR3 length: 15 residues. Both 60 Vbeta primers and 13 Jbeta primers went into the PCR. The data were produced by immunoSEQ multiplex PCR, yet TCRdb's version contains in-frame clones alone and is incomplete. The repertoire includes 200,000 or so clones, approximately 87% of them detected once, and 1% to 1.5% sits in the top ten. This specimen comes from a study of cytomegalovirus exposure and HLA in healthy donors. The V call is TRBV25-1, the J call TRBJ2-5; the match to TRBD1 covers 7 bases. The J call is uncertain, as TRBJ2-7 better fits the DNA end. This receptor was identified in a human donor in good health. Sequences were obtained from PBMCs. The CDR3 nucleotides read TGTGCCAGCAGTTCGGGACAGAGTCTCTTCTACGAGCAGTACTTC. It translates to CASSSGQSLFYEQYF.